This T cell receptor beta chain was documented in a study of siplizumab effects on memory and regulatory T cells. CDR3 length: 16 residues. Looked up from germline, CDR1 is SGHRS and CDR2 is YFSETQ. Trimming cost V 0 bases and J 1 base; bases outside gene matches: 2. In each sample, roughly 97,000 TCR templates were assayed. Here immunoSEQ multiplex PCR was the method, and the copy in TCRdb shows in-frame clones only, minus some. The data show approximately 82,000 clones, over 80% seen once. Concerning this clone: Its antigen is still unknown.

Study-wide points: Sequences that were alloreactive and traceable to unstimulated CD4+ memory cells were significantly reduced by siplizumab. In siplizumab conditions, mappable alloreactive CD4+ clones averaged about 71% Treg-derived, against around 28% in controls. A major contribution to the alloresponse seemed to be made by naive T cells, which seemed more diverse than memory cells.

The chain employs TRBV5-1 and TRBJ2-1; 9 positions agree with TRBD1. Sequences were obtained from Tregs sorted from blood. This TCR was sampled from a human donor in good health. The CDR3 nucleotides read TGCGCCAGCAGCTTGGGGACAGGGGTATCCTACAATGAGCAGTTCTTC. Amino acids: CASSLGTGVSYNEQFF. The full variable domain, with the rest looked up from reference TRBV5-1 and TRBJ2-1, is KAGVTQTPRYLIKTRGQQVTLSCSPISGHRSVSWYQQTPGQGLQFLFEYFSETQRNKGNFPGRFSGRQFSNSRSEMNVSTLELGDSALYLCASSLGTGVSYNEQFFGPGTRLTVL.